A single sample is the source of the 2 T cell receptor beta chains below, sequenced in a study of T cell changes during pregnancy in multiple sclerosis. Assay: immunoSEQ multiplex PCR; the TCRdb copy retains only in-frame clones and omits some. The top ten clones hold more than 0.55% of a sample with over 35,000 clones, around 90% of them seen once. The sample consisted of CD4+ T cells from peripheral blood mononuclear cells, taken in the second trimester of pregnancy. Every receptor here comes from a female donor with multiple sclerosis, enrolled in a pregnancy study.

This clone came up a few times. DNA of the CDR3: TGTGCCAGCAGTATGCCCGGGGAGGGGGTAGGCTACACCTTC. It yields the protein CASSMPGEGVGYTF. The chain combines TRBV28 with TRBJ1-2; maybe TRBD1 (6 bases). The CDR3 extends over 14 amino acids. The V end lost 5 bases, the J end lost 8 bases, and 18 bases lay between the germline ends. Per germline, CDR1 MDHEN and CDR2 SYDVKM.

V gene TRBV7-2 combines with J gene TRBJ2-7; 9 positions agree with TRBD1. CDR3 length: 14 amino acids. V lost 9 bases to trimming and J lost 4 bases; unmatched junction nucleotides: 10. Germline V lookup: CDR1 SGHTA, CDR2 FQGNSA. CDR3 loop: CASSKTGGYYEQYF. The DNA of the CDR3 is TGTGCCAGTTCAAAGACAGGGGGTTATTACGAGCAGTACTTC.